This entry lists 29 T cell receptor beta chains sequenced from one sample in a study of Graves' ophthalmopathy and Graves' hyperthyroidism. Amplifying from RNA transcripts, the study obtained TCR beta CDR3 regions. An initial RT-PCR round employing HTBI primers preceded a second-round multiplex PCR. Using its own MiXCR run on the multiplex PCR reads, TCRdb lists one record per CDR3 protein. Altogether 660,000 or so distinct CDR3 sequences are present, roughly 41% being singletons, with the ten largest covering more than 3%. The sequenced sample was peripheral blood. The receptors were gathered from an adult man with Graves' ophthalmopathy.

About this clonotype itself: This may be a read error, as it is one base from a much larger clone. This chain joins TRBV20-1 and TRBJ1-1, with D unresolved. The V gene's germline CDR1 is DFQATT and CDR2 SNEGSKA (reference sequence). This CDR3 comprises 13 residues. The CDR3 sequence: CSAGDRKNTEAFF. The CDR3 DNA sequence: TGCAGTGCTGGAGATCGGAAGAACACTGAAGCTTTCTTT.

This clonotype was observed many times. This chain connects TRBV5-1 to TRBJ1-3, with 7 bases matching TRBD1. The CDR3 consists of 15 residues. J gave up 3 bases and V 4 bases, and 7 bases lay outside the gene matches. The germline CDR1 and CDR2 sequences are SGHRS and YFSETQ. This chain's CDR3 is CASSETGRLGNTIYF. CDR3 bases: TGCGCCAGCAGCGAGACAGGGAGGCTTGGAAACACCATATATTTT.

This chain connects TRBV10-2 to TRBJ1-5; D uncertain. V was trimmed by 3 bases and J by 0 bases, leaving 12 bases between them. CDR1 is WSHSY and CDR2 is SAAADI in the germline V gene. The CDR3 is made up of 16 amino acids. This chain's CDR3 is CASSENGGNSNQPQHF. DNA of the CDR3: TGCGCCAGCAGTGAAAACGGCGGGAATAGCAATCAGCCCCAGCATTTT.

The rearrangement joins TRBV14 to TRBJ1-6; D is uncertain. Between the trimmed V and J ends, which lost 0 bases and 11 bases, there was a span of 11 bases. Germline values: CDR1 SGHDN, CDR2 FVKESK. The CDR3 is 14 amino acids. The CDR3 DNA reads TGTGCCAGCAGCCAAGAAGGGATTTCGCCACCCCTCCACTTT. Translation: CASSQEGISPPLHF. The entire variable domain, with the rest obtained from reference TRBV14 and TRBJ1-6, is as follows: EAGVTQFPSHSVIEKGQTVTLRCDPISGHDNLYWYRRVMGKEIKFLLHFVKESKQDESGMPNNRFLAERTGGTYSTLKVQPAELEDSGVYFCASSQEGISPPLHFGNGTRLTVT.

This sequence joins TRBV11-1 and TRBJ1-1; 9 nucleotides align to TRBD1. Per the germline V gene, CDR1 is SGHAT and CDR2 is FQDESV (reference sequence). Germline trimming cut 8 bases from V and 1 base from J; bases unmatched to any gene: 14. The CDR3 extends over 17 amino acids. CDR3 nucleotides: TGTGCCAGCCGCCCCAGGGGAACAGGGGGCCAGAACACTGAAGCTTTCTTT. Its protein product is CASRPRGTGGQNTEAFF.

This clonotype was seen a single time. The J gene is TRBJ2-5, the V gene TRBV15; a possible D gene is TRBD2 (6 bases). The CDR3 is 16 residues long. Germline values: CDR1 LNHNV, CDR2 YYDKDF (reference sequence). V was cut by 0 bases and J by 3 bases, with 14 bases left in between. The CDR3 DNA reads as TGTGCCACCAGCAGAGATGCGGGATCTGCGAAAGAGACCCAGTACTTC. Amino acids: CATSRDAGSAKETQYF.

This clonotype was seen many times. The CDR3, as DNA: TGTGCCAGCACCCGAAGGAGGGAAGAGACCCAGTACTTC. Translating it yields CASTRRREETQYF. The chain carries TRBV7-2 and TRBJ2-5, with D perhaps TRBD2 (6 bases). The germline gives CDR1 SGHTA, CDR2 FQGNSA. The CDR3 length is 13 residues. V gave up 7 bases and J gave up 3 bases, with 12 bases separating them.

Concerning this clonotype: At one end, the junction sequence differs from germline, possibly due to a read error. The chain employs TRBV10-3 and TRBJ1-5; 9 nucleotides agree with TRBD1. CDR3 size: 14 residues. Germline CDR1 is ENHRY and CDR2 is SYGVKD. Here the CDR3 reads CASSSGTGFQPQHF. CDR3 DNA sequence: TGTGCCAGCAGTTCAGGGACAGGGTTTCAGCCCCAGCATTTT.

This clonotype has just a few counts. V and J are TRBV6-5 and TRBJ1-1; D uncertain. This CDR3 is 15 amino acids long. Trimming removed 4 bases from V and 0 bases from J, with 12 bases in between. Germline CDR1 is MNHEY and CDR2 is SVGAGI. Written as DNA, the CDR3 is TGTGCCAGCAGTTCTATCAGCTTACTGAACACTGAAGCTTTCTTT. This gives the protein CASSSISLLNTEAFF.

This clonotype was counted only a few times. This chain links TRBV27 with TRBJ1-1, with a tentative D call TRBD1 (6 bases). CDR3 length equals 14 residues. Germline lookup yields CDR1 MNHEY and CDR2 SMNVEV (reference sequence). Trimming took off 3 bases at V and 5 bases at J, with 13 bases between the two ends. As DNA, the CDR3 is TGTGCCAGCAGTTTTCGAGGGGGACGAACTGAAGCTTTCTTT. The encoded protein is CASSFRGGRTEAFF.

This clonotype was detected many times. This sequence joins TRBV7-2 and TRBJ2-2; 7 bases fit TRBD2. The V gene's germline CDR1 is SGHTA and CDR2 FQGNSA. The CDR3 contains 16 residues. Trimming cost V 5 bases and J 1 base; bases outside gene matches: 7. CDR3 residues: CASSAPTSLNTGELFF. The DNA for the CDR3 is TGTGCCAGCAGCGCACCGACTAGCCTGAACACCGGGGAGCTGTTTTTT.

The chain recombines TRBV15 with TRBJ1-5, with D unclear. Germline V gives CDR1 LNHNV, CDR2 YYDKDF (reference sequence). The CDR3 is made up of 16 amino acids. Trimming stripped 8 bases from V and 2 bases from J, with 19 bases between. CDR3 protein: CATGRGGGVGNQPQHF. CDR3 coding DNA: TGTGCCACCGGTCGCGGAGGTGGGGTTGGCAATCAGCCCCAGCATTTT.

V is TRBV15 and J is TRBJ2-2, with 8 bases lining up with TRBD1. The CDR3 contains 15 residues. Trimming took 8 bases from V and 2 from J; bases not matched to a gene: 7. Germline lookup yields CDR1 LNHNV and CDR2 YYDKDF (reference sequence). The DNA for the CDR3 is TGTGCCACCGTCGCAGGGGGCCTTAACACCGGGGAGCTGTTTTTT. Its protein product is CATVAGGLNTGELFF.

V and J are TRBV4-2 and TRBJ1-6; 8 bases are a match to TRBD1. Germline V gene data show CDR1 as LGHNA and CDR2 as YNFKEQ. This CDR3 has 17 residues. Trimming cost V 2 bases and J 10 bases; bases outside gene matches: 13. This CDR3 reads CASSQTQGGTGSSPLHF. CDR3 nucleotide sequence: TGTGCCAGCAGCCAAACCCAGGGGGGGACAGGAAGCTCACCCCTCCACTTT.

This chain joins TRBV9 and TRBJ1-6; D perhaps matches TRBD1 (5 bases). The CDR3 extends over 15 amino acids. V gave up 4 bases and J gave up 7 bases, with 15 bases separating them. Germline V gene sequence: CDR1 SGDLS, CDR2 YYNGEE. The CDR3 loop reads CASSPVGTGNSPLHF. In nucleotides, the CDR3 is TGTGCCAGCAGCCCAGTCGGGACGGGAAATTCACCCCTCCACTTT.

The rearrangement uses TRBV25-1 and TRBJ1-1, with TRBD1 identical over 9 bases. The length of the CDR3 is 11 residues. Germline V lookup: CDR1 MGHDK, CDR2 SYGVNS. Trimming removed 7 bases from V and 12 bases from J; junction bases left unmatched: 6. In DNA, the CDR3 is TGTGCCAGCATAGGGACAGGGAGGACTTTCTTT. Translation gives CASIGTGRTFF.

The gene calls are TRBV5-1 and TRBJ1-3; D gene uncertain. This CDR3 is built from 15 residues. Germline-derived CDR1 and CDR2 are SGHRS and YFSETQ. Trimming removed 5 bases from V and 1 base from J, with 13 bases in between. CDR3 residues: CASRQTELSGNTIYF. CDR3 DNA sequence: TGCGCCAGCAGGCAAACAGAGTTATCTGGAAACACCATATATTTT.

This clonotype appeared many times. This chain connects TRBV29-1 to TRBJ2-2; D is possibly TRBD2 (6 bases). Germline CDR1 SQVTM, CDR2 ANQGSEA. The CDR3 loop spans 14 amino acids. The V and J ends lost 4 bases and 4 bases respectively, with 13 bases between them. Written as DNA, the CDR3 is TGCAGCGTTGTCGGAGCGGGTGGCACCGGGGAGCTGTTTTTT. It is translated as CSVVGAGGTGELFF.

This chain joins TRBV9 and TRBJ2-3; 10 bases match TRBD2. From germline, CDR1 is SGDLS and CDR2 YYNGEE. This CDR3 comprises 16 residues. Trimming cost V 4 bases and J 1 base; bases outside gene matches: 6. The CDR3 DNA is TGTGCCAGCAGCATACCGAGCGGGAGGGGCACAGATACGCAGTATTTT. Protein: CASSIPSGRGTDTQYF.

There are a few counts of this clonotype. The rearrangement uses TRBV20-1 and TRBJ1-4; tentatively, D is TRBD1 (6 bases). V lost 2 bases, J lost 8 bases, and 18 bases lay in between. CDR3 length: 15 residues. Germline-derived CDR1 and CDR2 are DFQATT and SNEGSKA (reference sequence). CDR3 loop: CSARLLDRGNEKLFF. In nucleotides, the CDR3 is TGCAGTGCTAGATTATTGGACAGAGGCAACGAAAAACTGTTTTTT.

With respect to this clonotype: The CDR3 does not close with the conserved phenylalanine or tryptophan, likely indicating a read error. The chain is built from TRBV7-3 and TRBJ2-7; maybe TRBD1 (5 bases). The CDR3 has 15 amino acids. Germline V CDR1 and CDR2: SGHTA, FQGTGA. The CDR3 DNA is TGCGCCAGCAGCCAAGATCGAGACAGCACCTACGAGCAGTACTCC. Amino acid sequence: CASSQDRDSTYEQYS.

This clonotype has at least ten counts. V gene TRBV25-1 combines with J gene TRBJ2-3, with TRBD2 as a possible D gene (7 bases). The CDR3 runs 18 residues. CDR1 and CDR2 from the germline V gene are MGHDK and SYGVNS. Trimming left V 4 bases short and J 5 bases short, with 25 bases between. CDR3 sequence: CASSAAGGGGAIEDTQYF. CDR3 nucleotides: TGTGCCAGCAGTGCCGCAGGAGGGGGGGGCGCGATTGAAGATACGCAGTATTTT.

Comment on this clonotype: An end of the junction differs from the germline gene, which may be a read error. The chain employs TRBV25-1 and TRBJ2-7; D possibly corresponds to TRBD2 (5 bases). Germline CDR1 is MGHDK and CDR2 is SYGVNS. The CDR3 covers 15 residues. The CDR3 region is CASSQDLSRGDEQYF. The CDR3 DNA is TGCGCCAGCAGCCAAGATCTCTCACGGGGTGACGAGCAGTACTTC.

About this clonotype: This is likely a read error, given that the CDR3 carries no conserved phenylalanine or tryptophan at its end. V is TRBV10-3 and J is TRBJ1-1; possibly TRBD1 for D (5 bases). This CDR3 spans 12 amino acids. In germline, CDR1 is ENHRY, CDR2 SYGVKD. Deletions cut 10 bases from V and 8 bases from J, with 17 bases between. In DNA, the CDR3 is TGTGCCAGCGGCGATGGGGCCCGAGAAGCTTTCGTT. This sequence encodes CASGDGAREAFV.

The chain recombines TRBV19 with TRBJ2-7; possibly TRBD1 for D (6 bases). The V end lost 6 bases, the J end lost 7 bases, and 13 bases lay between the germline ends. CDR1 is LNHDA and CDR2 is SQIVND in the germline V gene (reference sequence). The CDR3 sequence is 12 residues long. CDR3 residues: CASSSGRGEQYF. The DNA for the CDR3 is TGTGCCAGTAGCTCGGGCAGGGGTGAGCAGTACTTC.

V usage is TRBV29-1 and J usage is TRBJ2-5; 9 bases match TRBD2. The CDR3 covers 14 residues. Germline CDR1 and CDR2: SQVTM and ANQGSEA. V lost 4 bases to trimming and J lost 0 bases; unmatched junction nucleotides: 3. Here the CDR3 reads CSVGLAAYQETQYF. The DNA of the CDR3 is TGCAGCGTTGGACTAGCGGCGTACCAAGAGACCCAGTACTTC. Full variable domain (missing parts from reference TRBV29-1 and TRBJ2-5): SAVISQKPSRDICQRGTSLTIQCQVDSQVTMMFWYRQQPGQSLTLIATANQGSEATYESGFVIDKFPISRPNLTFSTLTVSNMSPEDSSIYLCSVGLAAYQETQYFGPGTRLLVL.

This clonotype was counted at least ten times. This sequence joins TRBV10-2 and TRBJ1-4, with a weak D call TRBD1 (5 bases). Germline lookup yields CDR1 WSHSY and CDR2 SAAADI. The length of the CDR3 is 14 residues. Deletions cut 7 bases from V and 5 bases from J, with 14 bases between. CDR3 loop: CASKDKGTNEKLFF. DNA of the CDR3: TGCGCCAGCAAGGATAAGGGGACGAATGAAAAACTGTTTTTT.

The chain combines TRBV7-2 with TRBJ2-2; the match to TRBD2 covers 8 bases. V trimming: 7 bases; J trimming: 0 bases; junction bases outside the gene matches: 4. In germline, CDR1 is SGHTA, CDR2 FQGNSA. The CDR3 is 15 residues long. The CDR3 loop reads CASTRGGANTGELFF. The CDR3 region has the DNA TGTGCCAGCACCCGGGGGGGGGCGAACACCGGGGAGCTGTTTTTT.

The chain carries TRBV19 and TRBJ2-5; D could derive from TRBD1 or TRBD2 (5 bases each). The CDR3 is made up of 13 amino acids. The germline V and J ends were trimmed by 4 bases and 5 bases, with 11 bases remaining between them. Germline CDR1 is LNHDA and CDR2 is SQIVND (reference sequence). CDR3 in amino acids: CASSNGAGETQYF. Here the CDR3 DNA reads TGTGCCAGTAGTAACGGGGCAGGGGAGACCCAGTACTTC.